Each of the 17 T cell receptor beta chains below was sequenced from the same sample in a study of blood T cell repertoires in COVID-19. TCRdb's copy holds only in-frame clones and misses some; the assay was immunoSEQ multiplex PCR. The data contain over 300,000 clones, 70% to 90% of them singletons. The specimen was PBMCs or T cells enriched from blood (not recorded which). These receptors came from a woman aged 30 to 39 who had recovered from COVID-19.

This clone was counted a few times. The chain employs TRBV18 and TRBJ2-2; D is perhaps TRBD2 (6 bases). The CDR3 length is 15 residues. With 5 bases removed from V and 0 bases from J, the gap between germline ends came to 10 bases. CDR1 and CDR2 from the germline V gene are KGHSH and LQKENI. This CDR3 is CASSAGTANTGELFF. CDR3 sequence (DNA): TGTGCCAGCTCAGCGGGGACGGCGAACACCGGGGAGCTGTTTTTT.

The chain links TRBV5-1 to TRBJ1-1; D is possibly TRBD1 (5 bases). This CDR3 spans 15 amino acids. The germline CDR1 and CDR2 sequences are SGHRS and YFSETQ. Trimming pared 6 bases from V and 5 bases from J, leaving 20 bases between. CDR3 bases: TGCGCCAGCATGGCCGGCTGGGGCGGTGTGACTGAAGCTTTCTTT. It specifies CASMAGWGGVTEAFF.

V and J are TRBV10-2 and TRBJ2-1; 7 bases are a match to TRBD2. CDR3 length: 15 residues. V trimming: 2 bases; J trimming: 3 bases; junction bases outside the gene matches: 4. Looked up from germline, CDR1 is WSHSY and CDR2 is SAAADI. The CDR3 reads CASSEQLAVYNEQFF. The CDR3 region has the DNA TGCGCCAGCAGTGAGCAGCTAGCGGTCTACAATGAGCAGTTCTTC.

CDR3 nucleotides: TGTGCCAGCAGCGTAGAAGGATCGGGGGGTGAAGCTTTCTTT. Translation: CASSVEGSGGEAFF. The chain carries TRBV9 and TRBJ1-1, with a possible D match to TRBD1 (5 bases). The V end was cut by 0 bases, the J end by 7 bases, with 13 bases between. In germline, CDR1 is SGDLS, CDR2 YYNGEE. The CDR3 loop spans 14 amino acids. Together with reference TRBV9 and TRBJ1-1, the CDR3 gives the full variable domain: DSGVTQTPKHLITATGQRVTLRCSPRSGDLSVYWYQQSLDQGLQFLIQYYNGEERAKGNILERFSAQQFPDLHSELNLSSLELGDSALYFCASSVEGSGGEAFFGQGTRLTVV.

The genes are TRBV2 and TRBJ1-5, with 7 nucleotides matching TRBD1. This CDR3 spans 15 amino acids. CDR1 is SNHLY, CDR2 FYNNEI, per germline. Trimming cost V 5 bases and J 2 bases; bases outside gene matches: 6. CDR3 amino acids: CASSFDRVGNQPQHF. The DNA for the CDR3 is TGTGCCAGCAGTTTTGACAGGGTAGGCAATCAGCCCCAGCATTTT.

About this clone itself: Its ends do not fully match the called genes, so a read error is possible. The rearrangement links TRBV15 to TRBJ2-7, with D perhaps matching TRBD1 (6 bases). Germline CDR1 and CDR2: LNHNV and YYDKDF (reference sequence). This CDR3 is 15 amino acids long. CDR3 nucleotide sequence: TGTGCCACCAGGAGAGCCCAGGGGATTGGAGACGAGCAGTACTTC. Its protein is CATRRAQGIGDEQYF.

The rearrangement links TRBV5-6 to TRBJ1-4; the match to TRBD1 covers 9 bases. The CDR3 runs to 15 residues. The germline V gene encodes CDR1 SGHDT and CDR2 YYEEEE. The J segment lost 7 bases and the V segment lost 4 bases, leaving 8 bases of the junction unmatched. This chain's CDR3 is CASSSFGTGTEKLFF. The CDR3 coding sequence is TGTGCCAGCAGCAGCTTCGGGACAGGGACTGAAAAACTGTTTTTT.

The count of this clone is one. The V gene is TRBV3-1 (or the pseudogene TRBV3-2), the J gene TRBJ2-7, with 10 positions matching TRBD1. Trimming took 4 bases from V and 6 from J; bases not matched to a gene: 9. The CDR3 has 15 amino acids. Germline V gene data show CDR1 as LGHDT and CDR2 as YNNKEL (reference sequence). CDR3 in amino acids: CASSPLGQGVVEQYF. The CDR3 nucleotides are TGTGCCAGCAGCCCGCTCGGACAGGGGGTTGTCGAGCAGTACTTC.

The V gene is TRBV4-1, the J gene TRBJ2-7; a possible D gene is TRBD1 (6 bases). CDR1 and CDR2 from the germline V gene are MGHRA and YSYEKL. The V end lost 0 bases, the J end lost 7 bases, and 16 bases lay between the germline ends. The CDR3 sequence is 15 residues long. The chain's CDR3 is CASSQDETGGREQYF. The DNA of the CDR3 is TGCGCCAGCAGCCAAGATGAGACAGGTGGTCGAGAGCAGTACTTC.

The V call is TRBV9, the J call TRBJ1-2; TRBD1 is a possible D gene (5 bases). Germline CDR1 SGDLS, CDR2 YYNGEE. The CDR3 is 13 residues long. V was cut by 3 bases and J by 5 bases, with 11 bases left in between. The CDR3 loop reads CASSADSRYGYTF. The CDR3 DNA is TGTGCCAGCAGCGCCGACAGCCGTTATGGCTACACCTTC.

V and J are TRBV9 and TRBJ1-2; D is ambiguous. V was shortened by 4 bases and J by 6 bases, with 13 bases between the two germline ends. The CDR3 is made up of 13 amino acids. CDR1 is SGDLS, CDR2 YYNGEE, per germline. The CDR3 sequence is CASSLTTSDGYTF. In DNA, the CDR3 is TGTGCCAGCAGCCTTACCACCTCGGATGGCTACACCTTC.

V gene TRBV30 combines with J gene TRBJ1-2; D possibly corresponds to TRBD1 (5 bases). Per germline, CDR1 GTSNPN and CDR2 SVGIG (reference sequence). The CDR3 covers 13 residues. Trimming pared 0 bases from V and 2 bases from J, leaving 7 bases between. The CDR3 bases are TGTGCCTGGAGTGTACAGGAAAACTATGGCTACACCTTC. Amino acids: CAWSVQENYGYTF. The whole variable domain, remainder taken from reference TRBV30 and TRBJ1-2, is SQTIHQWPATLVQPVGSPLSLECTVEGTSNPNLYWYRQAAGRGLQLLFYSVGIGQISSEVPQNLSASRPQDRQFILSSKKLLLSDSGFYLCAWSVQENYGYTFGSGTRLTVV.

This chain links TRBV4-1 with TRBJ1-1; the match to TRBD1 covers 10 bases. CDR1 and CDR2 from the germline V gene are MGHRA and YSYEKL. This CDR3 has 20 residues. The trim removed 0 bases at V and 0 bases at J, leaving 13 bases unmatched. The CDR3: CASSQEDHRGTGALNTEAFF. The DNA for the CDR3 is TGCGCCAGCAGCCAAGAAGATCATCGCGGGACAGGGGCGCTGAACACTGAAGCTTTCTTT.

The CDR3 sequence is CASSVAVDRMTGELFF. The CDR3 DNA is TGTGCCAGCAGCGTAGCCGTGGACAGGATGACCGGGGAGCTGTTTTTT. J is TRBJ2-2 and V is TRBV9; 7 bases agree with TRBD1. CDR3 size: 16 residues. The V gene end was trimmed by 0 bases and the J gene end by 5 bases; junction bases not matched to a gene: 7. CDR1 and CDR2 from the germline V gene are SGDLS and YYNGEE.

The chain couples TRBV27 to TRBJ1-2, with 7 bases aligning to TRBD1. V gave up 2 bases and J gave up 8 bases; unmatched junction bases: 5. CDR1 MNHEY and CDR2 SMNVEV come from the germline V gene (reference sequence). This CDR3 spans 13 amino acids. The CDR3 is CASSLRSGGGYTF. The CDR3 nucleotides are TGTGCCAGCAGTTTAAGGTCAGGGGGAGGCTACACCTTC.

The rearrangement links TRBV29-1 to TRBJ1-2, with 7 bases matching TRBD1. CDR1 and CDR2 (germline): SQVTM, ANQGSEA. Trimming at V came to 3 bases and at J to 4 bases, leaving 5 bases not matched to a gene. This CDR3 has 13 amino acids. CDR3 DNA sequence: TGCAGCGTTGATTCCCAGGGGGGCTATGGCTACACCTTC. This sequence encodes CSVDSQGGYGYTF.

This chain links TRBV19 with TRBJ1-1, with D perhaps matching TRBD1 (6 bases). With 7 bases removed from V and 1 base from J, the gap between germline ends came to 16 bases. Germline CDR1 is LNHDA and CDR2 is SQIVND (reference sequence). The CDR3 runs to 15 residues. The CDR3 DNA reads TGTGCCAGTAAGAGGCAGGGGAATTCGAACACTGAAGCTTTCTTT. It translates to CASKRQGNSNTEAFF. The full variable domain, rest sourced from reference TRBV19 and TRBJ1-1, is DGGITQSPKYLFRKEGQNVTLSCEQNLNHDAMYWYRQDPGQGLRLIYYSQIVNDFQKGDIAEGYSVSREKKESFPLTVTSAQKNPTAFYLCASKRQGNSNTEAFFGQGTRLTVV.